The clone carrying this T cell receptor (beta chain) has a count of ten or more. Its target is unknown. This sample is drawn from a study of T cells in Graves' hyperthyroidism and ophthalmopathy. General study points: Also found in blood were most expanded thyroid clonotypes above 0.001.

RNA transcripts gave rise to amplified TCR beta CDR3 regions. With the HTBI primer set, the TCR CDR3 went through a first round of RT-PCR. TCRdb re-derived calls from the multiplex PCR reads in MiXCR, one entry per CDR3 protein. This table holds roughly 520,000 distinct CDR3 sequences, around 24% found once. V was trimmed by 8 bases and J by 2 bases, leaving 6 bases between them. Germline values: CDR1 MDHEN, CDR2 SYDVKM. This CDR3 has 11 residues. Any patient presenting with uncontrolled infection, other autoimmune disease, pregnancy or lactation was left out. Each 10 ml fresh peripheral blood draw supplied the PBMCs.

Specimen: blood. The origin of this receptor is a young woman with Graves' ophthalmopathy. The V call is TRBV28, the J call TRBJ1-2; D gene ambiguous. The CDR3 is CASLANYGYTF. The CDR3 nucleotides are TGTGCCAGCTTAGCCAACTATGGCTACACCTTC.